The rows below give T cell receptor beta chains drawn from one sample of a study of T cell responses to AZD1222 COVID-19 vaccine. TCRdb keeps only in-frame clones here, not all; method: immunoSEQ multiplex PCR. The top ten clones hold less than 5.5% of a sample with 100,000 to 150,000 clones, approximately 85% of them seen once. Sequenced here: peripheral blood, sampled 28 days after the second AZD1222 dose. These receptors came from an adult who received the AZD1222 COVID-19 vaccine. CDR3s include the opening cysteine and the closing phenylalanine or tryptophan. The order of the fields is V gene, clone size, D gene, CDR3 length, J gene, CDR3 protein, CDR3 DNA. D genes are given only for firm matches. Rows give clone size only sometimes, using once, few, many, or a class for an expanded clone.

>TRBV24-1|-|TRBD1|16|TRBJ1-1
CATSDLPPGQGFRAFF
TGTGCCACCAGTGACCTTCCTCCTGGACAGGGTTTTAGAGCTTTCTTT
>TRBV4-1|few|-|17|TRBJ1-4
CASSQDGAGGLNEKLFF
TGCGCCAGCAGCCAAGACGGGGCAGGAGGACTTAATGAAAAACTGTTTTTT
>TRBV3-1/TRBV3-2|-|-|16|TRBJ1-1
CASSSWSGTVNTEAFF
TGTGCCAGCAGCAGCTGGTCCGGGACGGTGAACACTGAAGCTTTCTTT
>TRBV5-6|-|TRBD1|15|TRBJ1-5
CASSFTAGDSQPQHF
TGTGCCAGCAGCTTCACGGCAGGGGACAGTCAGCCCCAGCATTTT
>TRBV20-1|-|TRBD2|11|TRBJ2-7
CSALGLAGAPF
TGCAGTGCTCTCGGACTAGCGGGGGCACCCTTC
>TRBV5-1|-|TRBD1|15|TRBJ2-5
CASSLTGTGLATQYF
TGCGCCAGCAGCTTGACCGGGACAGGGCTGGCGACCCAGTACTTC
>TRBV11-1|-|TRBD1|14|TRBJ1-1
CASSLQGVSSGRIF
TGTGCCAGCAGCCTACAGGGGGTTTCCAGCGGGAGGATCTTT
>TRBV6-5|-|-|14|TRBJ1-6
CASSWNGLGSPLHF
TGTGCCAGCAGTTGGAACGGGTTAGGGTCACCCCTCCACTTT
>TRBV6-5|-|TRBD1|14|TRBJ1-4
CASSKGTVNEKLFF
TGTGCCAGCAGTAAGGGGACAGTTAATGAAAAACTGTTTTTT
>TRBV5-6|-|-|15|TRBJ2-5
CASSPPGPGRETQYF
TGTGCCAGCAGCCCCCCGGGACCTGGCCGGGAGACCCAGTACTTC
>TRBV12-3/TRBV12-4|-|-|13|TRBJ2-7
CASRLALGYEQYF
TGTGCCAGCAGGCTAGCGCTCGGGTACGAGCAGTACTTC
>TRBV2|-|-|12|TRBJ2-7
CASTEGGYEQYF
TGTGCCAGCACTGAGGGAGGATACGAGCAGTACTTC
>TRBV5-1|-|TRBD2|16|TRBJ2-7
CASSLTSGGPSYEQYF
TGCGCCAGCAGCTTGACTAGCGGGGGTCCCTCCTACGAGCAGTACTTC
>TRBV11-2|-|TRBD2|18|TRBJ2-7
CASSLAASGGNGAFEQYF
TGTGCCAGCAGCTTAGCCGCTAGCGGGGGTAACGGAGCCTTCGAGCAGTACTTC
>TRBV19|-|-|16|TRBJ1-4
CASSILREQFNEKLFF
TGTGCCAGTAGTATACTCCGAGAACAGTTTAATGAAAAACTGTTTTTT
>TRBV9|once|-|15|TRBJ2-7
CASSVGIGDTYEQYF
TGTGCCAGCAGCGTAGGGATCGGAGACACCTACGAGCAGTACTTC
>TRBV9|-|-|13|TRBJ1-1
CASSGTDLTEAFF
TGTGCCAGCAGCGGGACAGACCTCACTGAAGCTTTCTTT
>TRBV10-1|-|TRBD2|14|TRBJ2-3
CASSESAGRDTQYF
TGCGCCAGCAGTGAGTCAGCGGGGCGAGATACGCAGTATTTT
>TRBV7-2|-|-|14|TRBJ2-7
CASSGRGARYEQYF
TGTGCCAGCAGCGGTAGGGGCGCCCGGTACGAGCAGTACTTC
>TRBV29-1|-|TRBD1|15|TRBJ2-7
CSVIIATGSSYEQYF
TGCAGCGTCATCATCGCGACAGGGTCTAGCTACGAGCAGTACTTC
>TRBV7-9|-|-|13|TRBJ2-5
CASSTTLQETQYF
TGTGCCAGCAGCACCACGTTGCAAGAGACCCAGTACTTC
>TRBV27|-|-|13|TRBJ2-7
CASSLNRAYEQYF
TGTGCCAGCAGTTTAAACAGGGCCTACGAGCAGTACTTC